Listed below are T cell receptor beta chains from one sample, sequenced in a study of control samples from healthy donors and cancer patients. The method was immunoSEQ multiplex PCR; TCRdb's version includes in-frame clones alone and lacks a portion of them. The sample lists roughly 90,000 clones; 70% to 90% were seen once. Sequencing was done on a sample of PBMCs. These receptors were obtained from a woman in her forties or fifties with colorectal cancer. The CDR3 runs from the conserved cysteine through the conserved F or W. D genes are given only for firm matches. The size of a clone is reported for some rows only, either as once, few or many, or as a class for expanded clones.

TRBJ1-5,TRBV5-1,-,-,CASSLAGNQPQHF,TGCGCCAGCAGCTTGGCAGGCAATCAGCCCCAGCATTTT
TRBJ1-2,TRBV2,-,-,CASTSSGANYGYTF,TGTGCCAGCACGTCCTCGGGCGCTAACTATGGCTACACCTTC
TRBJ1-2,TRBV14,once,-,CASSQGGQGSNYGYTF,TGTGCCAGCAGCCAAGGGGGTCAGGGATCTAACTATGGCTACACCTTC
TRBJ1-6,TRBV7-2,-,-,CASSFSGTKFTLHF,TGTGCCAGCAGCTTTTCCGGGACCAAATTCACCCTCCACTTT
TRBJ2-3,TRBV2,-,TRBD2,CASSYKRGPSTDTQYF,TGTGCCAGCAGTTACAAGCGGGGGCCTAGCACAGATACGCAGTATTTT
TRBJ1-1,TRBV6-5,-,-,CASSYLAGGPSEAFF,TGTGCCAGCAGTTACCTAGCGGGGGGCCCCTCTGAAGCTTTCTTT
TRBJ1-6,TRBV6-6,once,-,CASRDWGGEGSPLHF,TGTGCCAGCAGAGATTGGGGTGGCGAGGGTTCACCCCTCCACTTT
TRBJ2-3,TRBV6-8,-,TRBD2,CASSGLAGGTDTQYF,TGTGCCAGCAGTGGACTAGCGGGGGGCACAGATACGCAGTATTTT
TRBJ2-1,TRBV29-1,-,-,CSVGTGLGQFF,TGCAGCGTTGGGACGGGGCTAGGGCAGTTCTTC
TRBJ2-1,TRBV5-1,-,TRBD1,CASRLAGTGGNEQFF,TGCGCCAGCAGATTGGCCGGGACAGGGGGTAATGAGCAGTTCTTC
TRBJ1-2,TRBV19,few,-,CASSSGSTEIYGYTF,TGTGCCAGTAGTTCAGGCTCGACGGAAATCTATGGCTACACCTTC
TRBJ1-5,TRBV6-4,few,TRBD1,CASSRPRGYSNQPQHF,TGTGCCAGCAGCCGGCCCAGGGGGTATAGCAATCAGCCCCAGCATTTT
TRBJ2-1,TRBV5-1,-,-,CASASPPGWNEQFF,TGCGCCAGCGCCAGCCCCCCAGGGTGGAATGAGCAGTTCTTC
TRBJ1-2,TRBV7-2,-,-,CASSQRMGIGYTF,TGTGCCAGCAGTCAGCGGATGGGGATTGGCTACACCTTC
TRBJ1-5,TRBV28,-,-,CASSLRSWTGSYIKPQHF,TGTGCCAGCAGTTTACGAAGTTGGACCGGGAGTTATATCAAGCCCCAGCATTTT
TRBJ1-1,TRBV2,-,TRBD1,CASSDRVVNTEAFF,TGTGCCAGCAGCGACAGGGTTGTGAACACTGAAGCTTTCTTT
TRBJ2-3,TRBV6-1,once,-,CASSESWSDTDTQYF,TGTGCCAGCAGTGAATCGTGGTCGGACACAGATACGCAGTATTTT
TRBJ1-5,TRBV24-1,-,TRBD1,CATMGQGERQPQHF,TGTGCCACTATGGGACAGGGGGAACGTCAGCCCCAGCATTTT
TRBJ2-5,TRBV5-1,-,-,CASSKRDQETQYF,TGCGCCAGCAGTAAAAGGGATCAAGAGACCCAGTACTTC
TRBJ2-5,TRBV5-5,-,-,CASSWEETQYF,TGTGCCAGCAGCTGGGAAGAGACCCAGTACTTC
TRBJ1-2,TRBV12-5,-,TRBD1,CASGLVVWAGGETNYGYTF,TGTGCTAGTGGTTTGGTAGTGTGGGCAGGGGGTGAGACTAACTATGGCTACACCTTC
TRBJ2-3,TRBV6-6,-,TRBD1,CASSWDSSTDTQYF,TGTGCCAGCAGTTGGGACAGCAGCACAGATACGCAGTATTTT
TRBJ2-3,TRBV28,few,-,CASSFLSDTQYF,TGTGCCAGCAGTTTCCTCTCAGATACGCAGTATTTT
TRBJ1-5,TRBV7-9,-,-,CAGGPYSNQPQHF,TGTGCCGGTGGGCCTTATAGCAATCAGCCCCAGCATTTT
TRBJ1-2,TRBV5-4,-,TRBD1,CASSLEGAWSGYTF,TGTGCCAGCAGCTTGGAGGGGGCCTGGAGTGGCTACACCTTC
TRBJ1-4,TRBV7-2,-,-,CASSDRAQATNEKLFF,TGTGCCAGCAGCGATCGGGCGCAAGCAACTAATGAAAAACTGTTTTTT
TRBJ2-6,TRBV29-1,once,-,CSATDSGANVLTF,TGCAGCGCCACAGACTCTGGGGCCAACGTCCTGACTTTC
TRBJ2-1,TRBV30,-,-,CAWSPYSYNEQFF,TGTGCCTGGAGTCCCTACTCCTACAATGAGCAGTTCTTC
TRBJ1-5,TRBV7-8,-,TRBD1,CASSAQGVQPQHF,TGTGCCAGCAGCGCACAGGGGGTTCAGCCCCAGCATTTT
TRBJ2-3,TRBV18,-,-,CASSSGGTDTQYF,TGTGCCAGCTCATCGGGGGGCACAGATACGCAGTATTTT
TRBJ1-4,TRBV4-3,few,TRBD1,CASSQEPGQGSEKLFF,TGCGCCAGCAGCCAAGAGCCGGGACAGGGGAGTGAAAAACTGTTTTTT
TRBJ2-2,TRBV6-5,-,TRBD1,CASSYNRGSATGELFF,TGTGCCAGCAGTTACAACAGGGGGAGCGCCACCGGGGAGCTGTTTTTT
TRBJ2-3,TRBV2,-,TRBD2,CASSFGLAGDTQYF,TGTGCCAGCAGTTTCGGACTAGCGGGGGATACGCAGTATTTT
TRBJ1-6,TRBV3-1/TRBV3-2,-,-,CASSQEAYPNSPLHF,TGTGCCAGCAGCCAAGAGGCCTACCCTAATTCACCCCTCCACTTT
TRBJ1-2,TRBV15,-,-,CATGGGFYGYTF,TGTGCCACCGGGGGGGGCTTCTATGGCTACACCTTC
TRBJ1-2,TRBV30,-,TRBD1,CAWSSGGFSYGYTF,TGTGCCTGGAGTTCAGGGGGTTTCTCCTATGGCTACACCTTC
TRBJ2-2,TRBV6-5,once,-,CASRPGARNTGELFF,TGTGCCAGCAGACCAGGGGCTAGGAACACCGGGGAGCTGTTTTTT
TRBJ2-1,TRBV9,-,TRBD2,CASSGPPELAGGLEQFF,TGTGCCAGCAGCGGGCCCCCTGAGCTAGCGGGGGGGCTGGAGCAGTTCTTC
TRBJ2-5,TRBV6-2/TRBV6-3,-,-,CASSNSWEETQYF,TGTGCCAGCAGCAACAGTTGGGAGGAGACCCAGTACTTC
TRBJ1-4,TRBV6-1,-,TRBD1,CASSEFGTGNEKLFF,TGTGCCAGCAGTGAATTTGGGACAGGCAATGAAAAACTGTTTTTT